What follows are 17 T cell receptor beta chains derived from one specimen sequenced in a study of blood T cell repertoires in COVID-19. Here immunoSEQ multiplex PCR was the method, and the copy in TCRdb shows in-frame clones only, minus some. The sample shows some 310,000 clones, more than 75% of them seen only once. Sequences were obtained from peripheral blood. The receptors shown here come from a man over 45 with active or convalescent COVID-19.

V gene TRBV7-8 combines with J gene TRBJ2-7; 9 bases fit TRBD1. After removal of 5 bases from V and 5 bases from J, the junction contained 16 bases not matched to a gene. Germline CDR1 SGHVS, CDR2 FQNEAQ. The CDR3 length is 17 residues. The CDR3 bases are TGTGCCAGCAGCGAAAGAGTTCGGGACAGGGCGTCTAACGAGCAGTACTTC. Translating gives CASSERVRDRASNEQYF.

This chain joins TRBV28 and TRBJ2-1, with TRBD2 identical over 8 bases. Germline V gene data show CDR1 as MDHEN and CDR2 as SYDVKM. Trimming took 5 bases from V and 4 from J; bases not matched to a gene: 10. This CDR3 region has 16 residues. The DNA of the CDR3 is TGTGCCAGCAGTCCCGCAGCGGGAGCGGATTACAATGAGCAGTTCTTC. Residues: CASSPAAGADYNEQFF.

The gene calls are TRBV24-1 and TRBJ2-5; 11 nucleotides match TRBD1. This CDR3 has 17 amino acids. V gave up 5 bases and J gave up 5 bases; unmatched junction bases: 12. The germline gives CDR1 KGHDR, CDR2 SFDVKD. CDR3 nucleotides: TGTGCCACCAGTGGATCCCCACGGGACAGGGGGACGGAGACCCAGTACTTC. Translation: CATSGSPRDRGTETQYF.

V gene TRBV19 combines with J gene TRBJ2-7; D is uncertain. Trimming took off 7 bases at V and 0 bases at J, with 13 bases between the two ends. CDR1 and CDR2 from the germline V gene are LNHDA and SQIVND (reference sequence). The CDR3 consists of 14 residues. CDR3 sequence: CASTKSTDSYEQYF. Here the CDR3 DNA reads TGTGCCAGTACCAAATCTACAGACTCCTACGAGCAGTACTTC.

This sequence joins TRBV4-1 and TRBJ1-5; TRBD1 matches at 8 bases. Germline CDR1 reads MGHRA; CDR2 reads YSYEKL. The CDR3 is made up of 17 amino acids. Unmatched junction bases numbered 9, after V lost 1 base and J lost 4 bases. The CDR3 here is CASSQALTGVGNQPQHF. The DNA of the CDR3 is TGCGCCAGCAGCCAAGCCTTGACAGGGGTCGGTAATCAGCCCCAGCATTTT.

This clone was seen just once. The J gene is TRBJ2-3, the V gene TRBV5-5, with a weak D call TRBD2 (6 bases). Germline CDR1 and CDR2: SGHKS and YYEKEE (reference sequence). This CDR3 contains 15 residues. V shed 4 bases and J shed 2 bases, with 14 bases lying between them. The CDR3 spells CASSLRGYFTDTQYF. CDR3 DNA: TGTGCCAGCAGCCTCCGGGGGTACTTCACAGATACGCAGTATTTT. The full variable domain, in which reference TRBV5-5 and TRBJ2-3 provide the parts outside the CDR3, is DAGVTQSPTHLIKTRGQQVTLRCSPISGHKSVSWYQQVLGQGPQFIFQYYEKEERGRGNFPDRFSARQFPNYSSELNVNALLLGDSALYLCASSLRGYFTDTQYFGPGTRLTVL.

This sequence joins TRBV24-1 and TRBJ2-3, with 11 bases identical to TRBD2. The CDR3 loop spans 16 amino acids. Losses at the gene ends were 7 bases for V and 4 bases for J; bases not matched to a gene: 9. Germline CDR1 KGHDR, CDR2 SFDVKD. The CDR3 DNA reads TGTGCCACCAGCTCCCCTAGCGGGGGGCCCCCAGATACGCAGTATTTT. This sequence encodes CATSSPSGGPPDTQYF.

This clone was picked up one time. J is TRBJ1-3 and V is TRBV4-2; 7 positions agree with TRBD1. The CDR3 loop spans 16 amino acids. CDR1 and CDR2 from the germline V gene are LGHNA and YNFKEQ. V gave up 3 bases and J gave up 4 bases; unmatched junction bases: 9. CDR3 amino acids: CASSQRTGVKGNTIYF. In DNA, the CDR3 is TGTGCCAGCAGCCAGCGCACAGGGGTTAAAGGAAACACCATATATTTT.

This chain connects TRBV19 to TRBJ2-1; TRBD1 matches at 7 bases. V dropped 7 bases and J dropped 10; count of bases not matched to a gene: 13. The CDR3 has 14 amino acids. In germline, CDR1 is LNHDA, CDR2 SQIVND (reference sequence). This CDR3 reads CASNRQGSSNEQFF. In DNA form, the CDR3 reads TGTGCCAGTAACCGACAGGGCTCCTCGAACGAGCAGTTCTTC.

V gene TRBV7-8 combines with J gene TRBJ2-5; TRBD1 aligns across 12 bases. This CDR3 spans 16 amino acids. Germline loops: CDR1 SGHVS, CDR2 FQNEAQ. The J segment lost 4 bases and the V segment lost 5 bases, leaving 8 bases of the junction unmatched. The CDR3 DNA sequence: TGTGCCAGCAGCCACGTAGGGACAGGGGGCCGAGAGACCCAGTACTTC. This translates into CASSHVGTGGRETQYF.

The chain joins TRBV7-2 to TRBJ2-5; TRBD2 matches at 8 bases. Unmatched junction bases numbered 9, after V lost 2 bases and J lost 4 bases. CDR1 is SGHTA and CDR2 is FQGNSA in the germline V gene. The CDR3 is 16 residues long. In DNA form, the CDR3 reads TGTGCCAGCAGCTTAAATGGCGGGGGGCTATCAGAGACCCAGTACTTC. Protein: CASSLNGGGLSETQYF.

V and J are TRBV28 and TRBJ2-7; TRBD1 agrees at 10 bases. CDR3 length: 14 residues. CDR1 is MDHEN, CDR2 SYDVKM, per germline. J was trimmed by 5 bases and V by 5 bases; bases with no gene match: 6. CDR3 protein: CASSRTGGRDEQYF. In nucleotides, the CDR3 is TGTGCCAGCAGTCGGACAGGGGGAAGGGACGAGCAGTACTTC.

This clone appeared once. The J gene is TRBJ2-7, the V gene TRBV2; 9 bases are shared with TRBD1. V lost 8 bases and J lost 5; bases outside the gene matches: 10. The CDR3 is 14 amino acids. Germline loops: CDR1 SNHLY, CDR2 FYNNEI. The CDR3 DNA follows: TGTGCCAGCGGCGGGACAGGGATGATCAACGAGCAGTACTTC. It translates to CASGGTGMINEQYF.

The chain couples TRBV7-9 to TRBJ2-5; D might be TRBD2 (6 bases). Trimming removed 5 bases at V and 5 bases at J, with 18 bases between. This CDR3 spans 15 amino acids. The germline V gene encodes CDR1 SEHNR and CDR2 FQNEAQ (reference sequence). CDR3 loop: CASSSGTFVGETQYF. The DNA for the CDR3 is TGTGCCAGCAGCAGTGGGACTTTTGTGGGGGAGACCCAGTACTTC.

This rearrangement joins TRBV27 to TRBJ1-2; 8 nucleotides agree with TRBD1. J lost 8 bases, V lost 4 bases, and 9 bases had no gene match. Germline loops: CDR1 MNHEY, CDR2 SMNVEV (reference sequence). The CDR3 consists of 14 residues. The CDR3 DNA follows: TGTGCCAGCAGTTCCTCGACAGGGGCGGCGGGCTACACCTTC. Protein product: CASSSSTGAAGYTF.

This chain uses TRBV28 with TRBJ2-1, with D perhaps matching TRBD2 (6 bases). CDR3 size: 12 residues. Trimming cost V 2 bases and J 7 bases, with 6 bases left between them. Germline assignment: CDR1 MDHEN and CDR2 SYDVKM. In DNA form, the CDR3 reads TGTGCCAGCAGTTTAGCGGGGAATGAGCAGTTCTTC. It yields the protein CASSLAGNEQFF.

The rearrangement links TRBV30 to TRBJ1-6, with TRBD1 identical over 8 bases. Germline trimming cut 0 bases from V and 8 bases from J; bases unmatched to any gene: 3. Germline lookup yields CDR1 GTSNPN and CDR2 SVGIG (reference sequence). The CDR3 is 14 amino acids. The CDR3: CAWSVPDRDSPLHF. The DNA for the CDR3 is TGTGCCTGGAGTGTACCGGACAGGGATTCACCCCTCCACTTT.